The 13 T cell receptor beta chains below all came from one sample that was sequenced in a study of shared clonotypes between healthy human individuals. Sequenced by immunoSEQ multiplex PCR; TCRdb stores in-frame clones only, minus some. The table lists roughly 1,600,000 clones, 98% to 99% of them singletons. Sequencing used naive CD4+ T cells sorted from blood. Subset here: CD45RA+ positively selected. These TCRs come from a man aged 25 to 40 in good health.

The V and J genes are TRBV14 and TRBJ2-1, with D tentatively TRBD1 or TRBD2 (5 bases each). The V end was cut by 6 bases, the J end by 8 bases, with 14 bases between. The CDR3 contains 13 residues. Germline CDR1 reads SGHDN; CDR2 reads FVKESK. CDR3 residues: CASRGRGSDEQFF. The CDR3 DNA sequence: TGTGCCAGCAGGGGACGTGGGTCCGATGAGCAGTTCTTC.

This rearrangement joins TRBV25-1 to TRBJ2-1; 9 nucleotides line up with TRBD1. Germline lookup yields CDR1 MGHDK and CDR2 SYGVNS. The CDR3 totals 15 residues. V shed 7 bases and J 0 bases; nucleotides not matched to a gene: 4. Here the CDR3 DNA reads TGTGCCAGCACCATGGGACAGGGCTCCTACAATGAGCAGTTCTTC. Protein product: CASTMGQGSYNEQFF.

This sequence joins TRBV28 and TRBJ1-1; D is uncertain. Germline V gene sequence: CDR1 MDHEN, CDR2 SYDVKM. The CDR3 length is 15 residues. V was trimmed by 6 bases and J by 1 base, leaving 15 bases between them. The CDR3 DNA is TGTGCCAGCAGAGCTCGGCTCTGGCGGAACACTGAAGCTTTCTTT. It translates to CASRARLWRNTEAFF.

V and J are TRBV15 and TRBJ2-7; 9 bases are shared with TRBD2. Germline-derived CDR1 and CDR2 are LNHNV and YYDKDF (reference sequence). V was pared by 1 base and J by 7 bases, with 5 bases of the junction left unmatched. The CDR3 totals 14 residues. CDR3 amino acids: CATSRGGLAGEQYF. CDR3 nucleotides: TGTGCCACCAGCAGAGGGGGACTAGCTGGGGAGCAGTACTTC. Combining the CDR3 with reference TRBV15 and TRBJ2-7 gives the whole variable domain DAMVIQNPRYQVTQFGKPVTLSCSQTLNHNVMYWYQQKSSQAPKLLFHYYDKDFNNEADTPDNFQSRRPNTSFCFLDIRSPGLGDTAMYLCATSRGGLAGEQYFGPGTRLTVT.

V gene TRBV10-1 combines with J gene TRBJ2-3; D is possibly TRBD2 (6 bases). This CDR3 is built from 14 residues. V was trimmed by 8 bases and J by 4 bases, leaving 16 bases between them. Per the germline V gene, CDR1 is WNHNN and CDR2 is SYGVQD (reference sequence). CDR3 region: CASRESGSADTQYF. DNA of the CDR3: TGCGCCAGCCGGGAGTCCGGGAGCGCAGATACGCAGTATTTT.

This chain uses TRBV9 with TRBJ1-1; the D gene is possibly TRBD1 (5 bases). The germline V gene encodes CDR1 SGDLS and CDR2 YYNGEE. This CDR3 is 13 amino acids long. V was clipped by 4 bases and J by 1 base, with 8 bases between them. The CDR3 sequence: CASSFRENTEAFF. In nucleotides, the CDR3 is TGTGCCAGCAGCTTCAGGGAGAACACTGAAGCTTTCTTT.

This clone appeared once. J is TRBJ2-1 and V is TRBV11-2; 7 bases agree with TRBD2. Looked up from germline, CDR1 is SGHAT and CDR2 is FQNNGV. V was clipped by 6 bases and J by 8 bases; unmatched bases: 16. This CDR3 is 16 amino acids long. CDR3 coding DNA: TGTGCCAGCAGACTCGTTTTTGCGGGAGCGGTGCATGAGCAGTTCTTC. This codes for CASRLVFAGAVHEQFF.

The chain uses TRBV28 and TRBJ1-2, with D possibly matching TRBD1 (5 bases). Trimming shortened V by 8 bases and J by 4 bases, and 11 bases separated the two germline ends. The length of the CDR3 is 12 residues. In germline, CDR1 is MDHEN, CDR2 SYDVKM. The CDR3 is CASLRGGYGYTF. The CDR3 region has the DNA TGTGCCAGCCTGAGGGGAGGCTATGGCTACACCTTC.

The chain carries TRBV25-1 and TRBJ2-7, with 8 bases that match TRBD2. J was trimmed by 1 base and V by 7 bases; bases with no gene match: 9. The germline gives CDR1 MGHDK, CDR2 SYGVNS. The CDR3 has 15 residues. The CDR3 sequence: CASTPITGGSYEQYF. As DNA, the CDR3 is TGTGCCAGCACCCCAATAACGGGAGGGTCCTACGAGCAGTACTTC.

The chain couples TRBV7-8 to TRBJ2-1, with TRBD2 as a possible D gene (6 bases). Germline V gene data show CDR1 as SGHVS and CDR2 as FQNEAQ. V was shortened by 5 bases and J by 6 bases, with 20 bases between the two germline ends. The CDR3 totals 16 residues. The CDR3 loop reads CASSTFRREDGNEQFF. Here the CDR3 DNA reads TGTGCCAGCAGCACGTTCCGGCGGGAAGACGGCAATGAGCAGTTCTTC.

V usage is TRBV29-1 and J usage is TRBJ2-7; 9 nucleotides agree with TRBD2. Germline CDR1 reads SQVTM; CDR2 reads ANQGSEA. This CDR3 contains 14 residues. The ends lost 4 bases at V and 0 bases at J; junction bases unmatched: 4. The CDR3: CSVALAGTSYEQYF. DNA for the CDR3: TGCAGCGTTGCTCTAGCGGGGACCTCCTACGAGCAGTACTTC.

This chain's CDR3 is CASSLVTGLEETQYF. CDR3 nucleotides: TGCGCCAGCAGCTTGGTAACGGGACTCGAAGAGACCCAGTACTTC. This chain links TRBV5-1 with TRBJ2-5; D is perhaps TRBD2 (6 bases). Germline V gene sequence: CDR1 SGHRS, CDR2 YFSETQ. Between the trimmed V and J ends, which lost 0 bases and 3 bases, there was a span of 12 bases. The CDR3 is made up of 15 amino acids.

The rearrangement joins TRBV5-1 to TRBJ2-3, with 14 bases aligning to TRBD2. V trimming: 4 bases; J trimming: 4 bases; junction bases outside the gene matches: 2. The CDR3 extends over 15 amino acids. The germline V gene encodes CDR1 SGHRS and CDR2 YFSETQ. CDR3 in amino acids: CASSRLAGGSDTQYF. The CDR3 region has the DNA TGCGCCAGCAGCCGACTAGCGGGAGGGTCAGATACGCAGTATTTT.